The 23 T cell receptor beta chains below were found in one sample sequenced in a study of T cell responses to AZD1222 COVID-19 vaccine. Measured with immunoSEQ multiplex PCR; TCRdb has only the in-frame clones, and not every one. Of around 78,000 clones in the sample, roughly 88% were seen once. The sequencing used peripheral blood, collected 28 days after the second AZD1222 dose. The receptor set was obtained from an adult who received the AZD1222 COVID-19 vaccine.

The chain has TRBV19 and TRBJ1-1; D gene uncertain. Germline V gives CDR1 LNHDA, CDR2 SQIVND (reference sequence). CDR3 length equals 12 residues. Trimming pared 3 bases from V and 10 bases from J, leaving 12 bases between. The CDR3 sequence is CASSMGGKRAFF. DNA of the CDR3: TGTGCCAGTAGTATGGGAGGGAAAAGAGCTTTCTTT. Full variable domain (missing parts from reference TRBV19 and TRBJ1-1): DGGITQSPKYLFRKEGQNVTLSCEQNLNHDAMYWYRQDPGQGLRLIYYSQIVNDFQKGDIAEGYSVSREKKESFPLTVTSAQKNPTAFYLCASSMGGKRAFFGQGTRLTVV.

The chain carries TRBV9 and TRBJ1-1; perhaps TRBD1 as D (6 bases). Germline V gene lookup returns CDR1 SGDLS and CDR2 YYNGEE. The V gene lost 4 bases and the J gene lost 1 base, with 14 bases spanning the gap. The CDR3 has 15 residues. The CDR3 loop is CASSRPTGRNTEAFF. The CDR3 DNA reads TGTGCCAGCAGCCGCCCTACAGGGAGGAACACTGAAGCTTTCTTT.

The genes are TRBV30 and TRBJ1-5; D uncertain. CDR1 GTSNPN and CDR2 SVGIG come from the germline V gene (reference sequence). V was clipped by 4 bases and J by 7 bases, with 14 bases between them. CDR3 length: 13 amino acids. In DNA form, the CDR3 reads TGTGCCTGGACCCGTGCGGGGAACCAGCCCCAGCATTTT. Its protein product is CAWTRAGNQPQHF.

The V call is TRBV9, the J call TRBJ2-6; a weak D match, TRBD2 (5 bases). Trimming shortened V by 4 bases and J by 0 bases, and 17 bases separated the two germline ends. This CDR3 comprises 18 residues. CDR1 is SGDLS and CDR2 is YYNGEE in the germline V gene. The CDR3 sequence: CASSTLGSLASGANVLTF. The CDR3 DNA reads as TGTGCCAGCAGCACCCTGGGGAGTTTGGCCTCTGGGGCCAACGTCCTGACTTTC.

The V and J genes are TRBV7-2 and TRBJ2-7; 13 positions match TRBD2. The CDR3 has 17 amino acids. Germline CDR1 reads SGHTA; CDR2 reads FQGNSA. Trimming at V came to 5 bases and at J to 2 bases, leaving 9 bases not matched to a gene. The CDR3 sequence is CASSRSTSGGRTYEQYF. The CDR3 DNA sequence: TGTGCCAGCAGCCGTTCGACTAGCGGGGGGAGAACCTACGAGCAGTACTTC. The full variable domain, completed using reference TRBV7-2 and TRBJ2-7, is GAGVSQSPSNKVTEKGKDVELRCDPISGHTALYWYRQSLGQGLEFLIYFQGNSAPDKSGLPSDRFSAERTGGSVSTLTIQRTQQEDSAVYLCASSRSTSGGRTYEQYFGPGTRLTVT.

This clone was seen once. The chain has TRBV5-6 and TRBJ2-2, with a tentative D call TRBD1 (6 bases). Looked up from germline, CDR1 is SGHDT and CDR2 is YYEEEE. The V end was cut by 6 bases, the J end by 2 bases, with 11 bases between. The CDR3 has 14 residues. The CDR3 DNA follows: TGTGCCAGCACTCCAGGGGTAAACACCGGGGAGCTGTTTTTT. Translating gives CASTPGVNTGELFF.

This clone was seen once. This chain uses TRBV5-5 with TRBJ2-2; D might be TRBD1 or TRBD2, each matching 5 bases. This CDR3 is built from 15 residues. Germline V gene sequence: CDR1 SGHKS, CDR2 YYEKEE (reference sequence). Trimming took off 4 bases at V and 7 bases at J, with 17 bases between the two ends. The CDR3 DNA is TGTGCCAGCAGCCCGGGGACCTTAGAGGGCGGGGAGCTGTTTTTT. This translates into CASSPGTLEGGELFF.

The chain combines TRBV30 with TRBJ1-3; 7 bases align to TRBD1. The CDR3 totals 16 residues. V was clipped by 2 bases and J by 0 bases; unmatched bases: 7. Looked up from germline, CDR1 is GTSNPN and CDR2 is SVGIG (reference sequence). CDR3 DNA sequence: TGTGCCTGGAGTCCCTCCGGGACAGTCTCTGGAAACACCATATATTTT. Translated, it gives CAWSPSGTVSGNTIYF.

This rearrangement joins TRBV14 to TRBJ2-3; no reliable D call. Germline CDR1 reads SGHDN; CDR2 reads FVKESK. Between the trimmed V and J ends, which lost 2 bases and 6 bases, there was a span of 9 bases. The length of the CDR3 is 13 residues. The CDR3 loop is CASSQPMVDTQYF. CDR3 DNA sequence: TGTGCCAGCAGCCAACCGATGGTCGATACGCAGTATTTT.

V is TRBV15 and J is TRBJ1-1; the D gene is possibly TRBD1 (6 bases). Germline V gene data show CDR1 as LNHNV and CDR2 as YYDKDF (reference sequence). V was trimmed by 4 bases and J by 7 bases, leaving 10 bases between them. CDR3 length equals 12 residues. CDR3 sequence reads: CATSNRDIEAFF. The DNA of the CDR3 is TGTGCCACCAGCAATAGGGACATTGAAGCTTTCTTT.

This chain connects TRBV29-1 to TRBJ1-1; D is perhaps TRBD1 (6 bases). Trimming removed 7 bases from V and 1 base from J, with 13 bases in between. Germline CDR1 SQVTM, CDR2 ANQGSEA. The length of the CDR3 is 13 residues. The CDR3 sequence is CSGGTPENTEAFF. The CDR3 coding sequence is TGCAGCGGCGGGACACCCGAGAACACTGAAGCTTTCTTT. The full variable domain, rest sourced from reference TRBV29-1 and TRBJ1-1, is SAVISQKPSRDICQRGTSLTIQCQVDSQVTMMFWYRQQPGQSLTLIATANQGSEATYESGFVIDKFPISRPNLTFSTLTVSNMSPEDSSIYLCSGGTPENTEAFFGQGTRLTVV.

The rearrangement joins TRBV4-2 to TRBJ1-2; D is uncertain. In germline, CDR1 is LGHNA, CDR2 YNFKEQ. Deletions cut 0 bases from V and 6 bases from J, with 14 bases between. The CDR3 has 15 residues. CDR3 in amino acids: CASSQEEQHPDGYTF. In DNA, the CDR3 is TGTGCCAGCAGCCAAGAGGAGCAGCACCCAGATGGCTACACCTTC.

The chain is built from TRBV30 and TRBJ1-4; 9 bases are shared with TRBD1. The V and J ends lost 4 bases and 10 bases, in that order; junction bases with no gene match: 13. This CDR3 comprises 15 residues. CDR1 and CDR2 (germline): GTSNPN, SVGIG (reference sequence). The CDR3 region has the DNA TGTGCCTGGACTCGTCCCGGGACAGGGTTAGGAAAACTGTTTTTT. As protein: CAWTRPGTGLGKLFF.

A single count supports this clone. V gene TRBV11-1 combines with J gene TRBJ1-1, with TRBD1 matching over 10 bases. CDR1 is SGHAT and CDR2 is FQDESV in the germline V gene (reference sequence). Trimming took 5 bases from V and 4 from J; bases not matched to a gene: 10. This CDR3 has 16 residues. The CDR3 DNA sequence: TGTGCCAGCAGCCATCCGGGACAGGGGTTATTCACTGAAGCTTTCTTT. The encoded protein is CASSHPGQGLFTEAFF.

This chain uses TRBV10-3 with TRBJ1-1, with D tentatively TRBD1 (5 bases). Germline lookup yields CDR1 ENHRY and CDR2 SYGVKD. Trimming cost V 3 bases and J 4 bases, with 24 bases left between them. The CDR3 is 18 amino acids. The CDR3 bases are TGTGCCATCAGTGATGAGGGCAGGGCATCAGCAAGCGGCACTGAAGCTTTCTTT. It encodes CAISDEGRASASGTEAFF.

The chain has TRBV28 and TRBJ1-2; D possibly corresponds to TRBD1 (5 bases). With 2 bases removed from V and 7 bases from J, the gap between germline ends came to 17 bases. CDR1 MDHEN and CDR2 SYDVKM come from the germline V gene. The CDR3 loop spans 15 amino acids. The CDR3 region has the DNA TGTGCCAGCAGTTTACTAGGGGACCGGGGGGGTGGCTACACCTTC. Amino acids: CASSLLGDRGGGYTF.

The rearrangement uses TRBV2 and TRBJ2-6, with D possibly TRBD1 on 6 matching bases. Trimming shortened V by 4 bases and J by 0 bases, and 7 bases separated the two germline ends. The CDR3 is made up of 15 amino acids. CDR1 SNHLY and CDR2 FYNNEI come from the germline V gene. The CDR3: CASSGQVSGANVLTF. In DNA, the CDR3 is TGTGCCAGCAGTGGACAGGTCTCTGGGGCCAACGTCCTGACTTTC.

The rearrangement links TRBV30 to TRBJ2-3; 9 nucleotides line up with TRBD1. The V segment lost 7 bases and the J segment 1 base; nucleotides outside the gene matches: 6. Germline CDR1 GTSNPN, CDR2 SVGIG (reference sequence). The CDR3 length is 14 residues. The CDR3: CALTRDRGTDTQYF. DNA for the CDR3: TGTGCCTTGACCCGGGACAGGGGCACAGATACGCAGTATTTT.

This clone was counted a single time. The V gene is TRBV6-1, the J gene TRBJ1-4, with a weak D call TRBD1 (5 bases). Germline CDR1 MNHNS, CDR2 SASEGT. The CDR3 covers 19 residues. V lost 2 bases and J 14 bases, leaving 33 bases between the germline ends. CDR3: CASSEQGRSVGRFRVVLFF. CDR3 sequence (DNA): TGTGCCAGCAGTGAACAGGGAAGAAGTGTGGGGCGGTTCAGAGTGGTCCTGTTTTTT.

This chain links TRBV29-1 with TRBJ2-5, with 9 bases that match TRBD1. The V gene end was trimmed by 7 bases and the J gene end by 4 bases; junction bases not matched to a gene: 10. Germline lookup yields CDR1 SQVTM and CDR2 ANQGSEA. This CDR3 has 14 amino acids. CDR3 DNA: TGCAGCGGGAAATCCGGGACAGGGTTAGAGACCCAGTACTTC. Translation gives CSGKSGTGLETQYF. The whole variable domain, remainder taken from reference TRBV29-1 and TRBJ2-5, is SAVISQKPSRDICQRGTSLTIQCQVDSQVTMMFWYRQQPGQSLTLIATANQGSEATYESGFVIDKFPISRPNLTFSTLTVSNMSPEDSSIYLCSGKSGTGLETQYFGPGTRLLVL.

The chain uses TRBV5-4 and TRBJ2-2; a possible D gene is TRBD2 (5 bases). This CDR3 is 15 amino acids long. CDR1 and CDR2 (germline): SGHNT, YYREEE (reference sequence). Trimming shortened V by 0 bases and J by 7 bases, and 13 bases separated the two germline ends. The CDR3 nucleotides read TGTGCCAGCAGCTTGGCGGTAACCGGGATCGGGGAGCTGTTTTTT. As protein: CASSLAVTGIGELFF.

This chain links TRBV7-9 with TRBJ1-5, with TRBD1 matching 7 bases. The CDR3 runs 15 residues. Germline V CDR1 and CDR2: SEHNR, FQNEAQ (reference sequence). J lost 1 base, V lost 6 bases, and 6 bases had no gene match. DNA of the CDR3: TGTGCCAGCAGTGGTACAGGGGTAAGCAATCAGCCCCAGCATTTT. Translated, it gives CASSGTGVSNQPQHF.

The J gene is TRBJ2-1, the V gene TRBV7-2, with unresolved D. The CDR3 spans 16 residues. The V gene lost 1 base and the J gene lost 2 bases, with 12 bases spanning the gap. Germline loops: CDR1 SGHTA, CDR2 FQGNSA. The CDR3 region is CASSLDGPPTYNEQFF. As DNA, the CDR3 is TGTGCCAGCAGCTTAGATGGTCCCCCCACCTACAATGAGCAGTTCTTC.